One sample yielded the 12 T cell receptor beta chains listed below, sequenced in a study of T-cell memory formation after mild COVID-19. One entry per CDR3 protein, called by TCRdb with MiXCR from the 5' RACE reads. Of 30,000 to 35,000 distinct CDR3 sequences listed, approximately 8.3% are singletons. The sequenced sample consisted of PBMCs or a T cell subset sorted from them (not recorded which). These receptors were taken from a man younger than 35 who had mild COVID-19 (a few samples of this study predate the infection). Cell type and time point are not known.

This clonotype was found many times. The chain recombines TRBV27 with TRBJ2-7, with unresolved D. The V gene lost 2 bases and the J gene lost 0 bases, with 11 bases spanning the gap. The CDR3 is made up of 15 amino acids. The V gene's germline CDR1 is MNHEY and CDR2 SMNVEV (reference sequence). Here the CDR3 reads CASSLKPQSSYEQYF. CDR3 coding DNA: TGTGCCAGCAGTTTAAAACCGCAAAGCTCCTACGAGCAGTACTTC.

This clonotype was counted many times. The chain is built from TRBV4-3 and TRBJ2-2; D may be TRBD1 or TRBD2 (5 bases each). V lost 4 bases and J 3 bases, leaving 9 bases between the germline ends. Germline loops: CDR1 LGHNA, CDR2 YSLEER. The CDR3 length is 14 residues. The CDR3 here is CASSLGDDTGELFF. Here the CDR3 DNA reads TGCGCCAGCAGCCTCGGGGACGACACCGGGGAGCTGTTTTTT.

This clonotype was seen ten or more times. V usage is TRBV3-1 and J usage is TRBJ2-7; 13 positions match TRBD2. There are 15 residues in the CDR3. Germline loops: CDR1 LGHDT, CDR2 YNNKEL (reference sequence). V dropped 5 bases and J dropped 4; count of bases not matched to a gene: 5. DNA for the CDR3: TGTGCCAGCAGCTGGTGGACTAGCGGGGGTTACGAGCAGTACTTC. Residues: CASSWWTSGGYEQYF.

This clonotype has at least ten counts. The genes are TRBV5-6 and TRBJ2-7, with TRBD2 identical over 8 bases. The germline V gene encodes CDR1 SGHDT and CDR2 YYEEEE. This CDR3 is built from 13 residues. CDR3 bases: TGTGCCAGCAGCTTGAAAGGACTAGCAAAACTCGGAGTC. Amino acid sequence: CASSLKGLAKLGV.

The chain carries TRBV15 and TRBJ1-2; no clear D gene. Deletions cut 6 bases from V and 0 bases from J, with 14 bases between. This CDR3 region has 15 residues. CDR1 and CDR2 from the germline V gene are LNHNV and YYDKDF (reference sequence). CDR3 sequence (DNA): TGTGCCACCAGTCCCGACCCGTTAGCTAACTATGGCTACACCTTC. Translating it yields CATSPDPLANYGYTF.

In this sample, this clonotype turned up many times. The CDR3 coding sequence is TGTGCCAGCAGCCTGACACGAATCACCTCGCACCCTTGGGGCTACACCTTC. This sequence encodes CASSLTRITSHPWGYTF. V and J are TRBV2 and TRBJ1-2; D is ambiguous. Germline CDR1 is SNHLY and CDR2 is FYNNEI. V lost 6 bases, J lost 8 bases, and 28 bases lay in between. The length of the CDR3 is 17 residues.

Ten or more counts support this clonotype. The rearrangement joins TRBV10-3 to TRBJ1-1; the D is unclear. The germline V and J ends were trimmed by 0 bases and 4 bases, with 12 bases remaining between them. This CDR3 is built from 15 residues. From germline, CDR1 is ENHRY and CDR2 SYGVKD. In DNA form, the CDR3 reads TGTGCCATCAGTGAGTCTCTCCTATCCGCCACTGAAGCTTTCTTT. This encodes CAISESLLSATEAFF.

This clonotype has ten or more counts. This chain connects TRBV7-2 to TRBJ2-7; TRBD1 matches at 9 bases. Germline V gene lookup returns CDR1 SGHTA and CDR2 FQGNSA. V dropped 1 base and J dropped 6; count of bases not matched to a gene: 10. CDR3 length equals 16 residues. This CDR3 is CASSLEVGRTGVEQYV. CDR3 coding DNA: TGTGCCAGCAGCTTAGAGGTTGGAAGGACAGGGGTCGAGCAGTACGTC.

This clonotype was detected ten times or more. CDR3 DNA sequence: TGTGCCAGCAGCAACAACGACAGGGAGGTAGTGGCCGGGGAGCTGTTTTTT. Translating it yields CASSNNDREVVAGELFF. V and J are TRBV7-8 and TRBJ2-2, with a possible D match to TRBD1 (7 bases). Germline V CDR1 and CDR2: SGHVS, FQNEAQ. Trimming took 5 bases from V and 6 from J, leaving 22 bases between them. The CDR3 length is 17 residues. The variable domain in full, completed from reference TRBV7-8 and TRBJ2-2, reads GAGVSQSPRYKVAKRGQDVALRCDPISGHVSLFWYQQALGQGPEFLTYFQNEAQLDKSGLPSDRFFAERPEGSVSTLKIQRTQQEDSAVYLCASSNNDREVVAGELFFGEGSRLTVL.

This clonotype was detected a few times. The chain has TRBV29-1 and TRBJ2-7; 7 bases line up with TRBD2. V gave up 0 bases and J gave up 9 bases; unmatched junction bases: 2. CDR1 SQVTM and CDR2 ANQGSEA come from the germline V gene. The CDR3 spans 11 residues. The CDR3 DNA follows: TGCAGCGTTGAAGATCGGGGGGTGCAGTACTTC. Protein: CSVEDRGVQYF.

This clonotype was recorded many times. This chain uses TRBV12-3 or TRBV12-4 with TRBJ2-3; D is tentatively TRBD1 or TRBD2 (6 bases each). The CDR3 has 15 residues. The germline V and J ends were trimmed by 6 bases and 2 bases, with 15 bases remaining between them. The CDR3 nucleotides read TGTGCCAGCAGCGGCCAGGGGACTTCCACAGATACGCAGTATTTT. Translated, it gives CASSGQGTSTDTQYF.

In its sample, this clonotype was seen many times. This chain joins TRBV7-2 and TRBJ1-6, with no clear D. Trimming pared 2 bases from V and 0 bases from J, leaving 8 bases between. Germline V lookup: CDR1 SGHTA, CDR2 FQGNSA. This CDR3 has 16 amino acids. The chain's CDR3 is CASSLSGSSYNSPLHF. The CDR3 region has the DNA TGTGCCAGCAGCTTATCGGGGTCCTCCTATAATTCACCCCTCCACTTT.